This entry lists 23 T cell receptor beta chains sequenced from one sample in a study of blood T cell repertoires in COVID-19. Some clones are missing from TCRdb's copy, which holds only in-frame ones; the method was immunoSEQ multiplex PCR. The sample contains fewer than 120,000 clones, 65% to 80% of which appear only once. Input material: peripheral blood. The origin of the receptors is a woman aged 60-75 years with acute or convalescent COVID-19.

The rearrangement links TRBV29-1 to TRBJ1-2, with 8 bases fitting TRBD1. J lost 5 bases, V lost 7 bases, and 12 bases had no gene match. The CDR3 extends over 14 amino acids. Germline V gene data show CDR1 as SQVTM and CDR2 as ANQGSEA. In DNA, the CDR3 is TGCAGCGCCAATCTCGGACAGGGTCTTTATGGCTACACCTTC. This translates into CSANLGQGLYGYTF.

A note on this clone: A clone one base away is much larger, so this may be a read error. This same CDR3 is encoded by further DNA sequences in the sample. V and J are TRBV10-2 and TRBJ1-1, with TRBD1 matching 8 bases. Trimming removed 6 bases from V and 4 bases from J; junction bases left unmatched: 4. The V gene's germline CDR1 is WSHSY and CDR2 SAAADI. The CDR3 sequence is 13 residues long. CDR3 in DNA: TGCGCCAGCAGCCTAACAGGGGGCACTGAAGCTTTCTTT. Translation gives CASSLTGGTEAFF.

The genes are TRBV30 and TRBJ2-3; 7 bases are a match to TRBD2. The ends lost 3 bases at V and 6 bases at J; junction bases unmatched: 12. The CDR3 consists of 15 residues. CDR1 and CDR2 from the germline V gene are GTSNPN and SVGIG (reference sequence). The chain's CDR3 is CAWSRAGVHSDTQYF. In nucleotides, the CDR3 is TGTGCCTGGAGCAGGGCGGGGGTCCACTCGGATACGCAGTATTTT.

This clone occurred a few times. The chain has TRBV19 and TRBJ2-1; 11 bases fit TRBD1. CDR1 and CDR2 from the germline V gene are LNHDA and SQIVND (reference sequence). This CDR3 is built from 15 residues. J was trimmed by 8 bases and V by 4 bases; bases with no gene match: 7. The CDR3 DNA reads as TGTGCCAGTAGTAGCCGGGACAGGGGGAGGGATGAGCAGTTCTTC. Translating it yields CASSSRDRGRDEQFF.

The CDR3 DNA reads as TGTGCCAGCAGCCTCGATTGGGGGCTGGGCACCGGGGAGCTGTTTTTT. It encodes CASSLDWGLGTGELFF. The gene calls are TRBV14 and TRBJ2-2, with TRBD1 as a possible D gene (6 bases). The germline V gene has CDR1 SGHDN and CDR2 FVKESK. V dropped 4 bases and J dropped 4 bases, with 16 bases sitting between them. The CDR3 has 16 amino acids.

This chain connects TRBV28 to TRBJ1-1; D is undetermined. The V gene lost 2 bases and the J gene lost 4 bases, with 8 bases spanning the gap. The CDR3 contains 13 residues. The germline gives CDR1 MDHEN, CDR2 SYDVKM. CDR3 in amino acids: CASSLRVSTEAFF. CDR3 coding DNA: TGTGCCAGCAGTTTACGGGTTAGCACTGAAGCTTTCTTT.

This clone was found a few times. The V call is TRBV6-5, the J call TRBJ2-1; TRBD2 might be the D (6 bases). CDR3 size: 13 residues. V dropped 7 bases and J dropped 5 bases, with 12 bases sitting between them. Germline V lookup: CDR1 MNHEY, CDR2 SVGAGI. This CDR3 is CASKEGADNEQFF. The CDR3 DNA is TGTGCCAGCAAGGAGGGTGCGGACAATGAGCAGTTCTTC.

The chain joins TRBV16 to TRBJ1-1, with D unclear. V lost 0 bases to trimming and J lost 1 base, with 6 bases between them. This CDR3 comprises 14 residues. Germline values: CDR1 KGHSY, CDR2 FQNENV. Here the CDR3 DNA reads TGTGCCAGCAGCCAATCAGGGAGGAACACTGAAGCTTTCTTT. It encodes CASSQSGRNTEAFF.

The chain joins TRBV6-6 to TRBJ1-2; 9 bases are a match to TRBD1. Germline V gene data show CDR1 as MNHNY and CDR2 as SVGAGI (reference sequence). V lost 6 bases and J lost 0; bases outside the gene matches: 20. This CDR3 comprises 20 residues. This chain's CDR3 is CASSAFRDRDYFWANYGYTF. The CDR3 DNA follows: TGTGCCAGCAGCGCCTTCCGGGACAGGGATTATTTTTGGGCTAACTATGGCTACACCTTC.

This clone was seen more than once but under ten times. This chain uses TRBV10-1 with TRBJ1-1; no firm D call. V was shortened by 0 bases and J by 8 bases, with 10 bases between the two germline ends. Per germline, CDR1 WNHNN and CDR2 SYGVQD (reference sequence). This CDR3 spans 13 amino acids. CDR3 in DNA: TGCGCCAGCAGTGAGTCGGCCGTCAAAGAAGCTTTCTTT. Translated: CASSESAVKEAFF.

This chain uses TRBV6-2 or TRBV6-3 with TRBJ1-2; D uncertain. Germline-derived CDR1 and CDR2 are MNHEY and SVGEGT. CDR3 length: 12 residues. The V end lost 5 bases, the J end lost 5 bases, and 9 bases lay between the germline ends. CDR3 loop: CASSPGRYGYTF. DNA of the CDR3: TGTGCCAGCAGTCCCGGGAGATATGGCTACACCTTC.

There are a few counts of this clone. V gene TRBV18 combines with J gene TRBJ2-7; no firm D call. This CDR3 region has 14 residues. The V end lost 3 bases, the J end lost 7 bases, and 16 bases lay between the germline ends. CDR1 KGHSH and CDR2 LQKENI come from the germline V gene. CDR3: CASSPGRPQSEQYF. The CDR3 DNA is TGTGCCAGCTCACCGGGCAGGCCCCAATCGGAGCAGTACTTC.

The gene calls are TRBV10-3 and TRBJ1-5, with TRBD1 identical over 9 bases. Germline V gene lookup returns CDR1 ENHRY and CDR2 SYGVKD. The CDR3 contains 18 residues. V shed 2 bases and J 4 bases; nucleotides not matched to a gene: 12. For the CDR3, the DNA is TGTGCCATCAGTGAGCAGGGGACAGGGACCAGGGCGAATCAGCCCCAGCATTTT. This translates into CAISEQGTGTRANQPQHF.

The chain combines TRBV30 with TRBJ1-2, with 9 bases identical to TRBD1. CDR1 is GTSNPN and CDR2 is SVGIG in the germline V gene (reference sequence). This CDR3 spans 13 amino acids. J lost 6 bases, V lost 4 bases, and 6 bases had no gene match. In DNA form, the CDR3 reads TGTGCCTGGAATCTGGGACAGGGTAATGGCTACACCTTC. This sequence encodes CAWNLGQGNGYTF.

V usage is TRBV5-1 and J usage is TRBJ1-1; maybe TRBD1 (6 bases). Between the trimmed V and J ends, which lost 0 bases and 5 bases, there was a span of 8 bases. The CDR3 covers 13 residues. Germline CDR1 SGHRS, CDR2 YFSETQ. The CDR3 coding sequence is TGCGCCAGCAGCTTGGGCAGGGGTACTGAAGCTTTCTTT. It is translated as CASSLGRGTEAFF.

The chain employs TRBV7-9 and TRBJ1-4, with TRBD1 identical over 8 bases. This CDR3 contains 17 residues. Germline loops: CDR1 SEHNR, CDR2 FQNEAQ (reference sequence). With 0 bases clipped from V and 8 bases from J, the junction kept 11 bases outside the gene matches. CDR3 residues: CASSLARGQVSIEKLFF. The CDR3 DNA reads TGTGCCAGCAGCTTAGCGCGGGGACAGGTGTCTATCGAAAAACTGTTTTTT. Complete variable domain (other parts from reference TRBV7-9 and TRBJ1-4): DTGVSQNPRHKITKRGQNVTFRCDPISEHNRLYWYRQTLGQGPEFLTYFQNEAQLEKSRLLSDRFSAERPKGSFSTLEIQRTEQGDSAMYLCASSLARGQVSIEKLFFGSGTQLSVL.

In its sample, this clone ranks as medium-sized. J is TRBJ2-2 and V is TRBV7-3, with 8 nucleotides matching TRBD2. There are 15 residues in the CDR3. Trimming took 5 bases from V and 6 from J; bases not matched to a gene: 8. Germline values: CDR1 SGHTA, CDR2 FQGTGA. CDR3 coding DNA: TGTGCCAGCAGCCCCGGGGGGGGCGCCCCCGGGGAGCTGTTTTTT. This encodes CASSPGGGAPGELFF.

This clone is a singleton in its sample. The V and J genes are TRBV30 and TRBJ1-1, with D possibly TRBD1 on 5 matching bases. The CDR3 loop spans 15 amino acids. The germline V gene encodes CDR1 GTSNPN and CDR2 SVGIG (reference sequence). V dropped 2 bases and J dropped 1 base, with 14 bases sitting between them. The CDR3 region is CAWSFQGQGNTEAFF. The CDR3 bases are TGTGCCTGGAGTTTCCAAGGGCAGGGGAACACTGAAGCTTTCTTT.

The chain employs TRBV24-1 and TRBJ1-1, with a tentative D call TRBD1 (6 bases). CDR1 and CDR2 from the germline V gene are KGHDR and SFDVKD. Trimming stripped 7 bases from V and 1 base from J, with 15 bases between. This CDR3 comprises 15 residues. CDR3 sequence: CATRATGTGNTEAFF. The CDR3 DNA follows: TGTGCCACCAGGGCAACAGGGACGGGGAACACTGAAGCTTTCTTT.

This sequence joins TRBV7-2 and TRBJ2-5, with TRBD1 matching 7 bases. Germline V CDR1 and CDR2: SGHTA, FQGNSA. The CDR3 sequence is 15 residues long. V gave up 0 bases and J gave up 2 bases; unmatched junction bases: 3. This CDR3 reads CASSLAGQFQETQYF. CDR3 nucleotides: TGTGCCAGCAGCTTAGCGGGACAGTTTCAAGAGACCCAGTACTTC.

The V call is TRBV19, the J call TRBJ1-4; D is undetermined. V lost 5 bases, J lost 0 bases, and 10 bases lay in between. Germline assignment: CDR1 LNHDA and CDR2 SQIVND (reference sequence). The CDR3 spans 15 residues. The CDR3 protein is CASSPQAATNEKLFF. As DNA, the CDR3 is TGTGCCAGTAGTCCCCAGGCTGCAACTAATGAAAAACTGTTTTTT.

V and J are TRBV7-3 and TRBJ2-5, with D possibly matching TRBD2 (9 bases). Trimming removed 6 bases from V and 5 bases from J, with 19 bases in between. Germline V gene sequence: CDR1 SGHTA, CDR2 FQGTGA. The CDR3 extends over 15 amino acids. The CDR3 DNA is TGTGCCAGCAGTCAGGGGGCTAGCGGGGCCGAGACCCAGTACTTC. It codes for CASSQGASGAETQYF.

This clone occurred once. The rearrangement links TRBV21-1 to TRBJ1-5. TRBV21-1 is assigned pseudogene status. CDR3 length: 15 residues. The CDR3 sequence: CASSKRRREDQPQHF. DNA of the CDR3: TGTGCCAGCAGCAAACGGCGCAGGGAGGATCAGCCCCAGCATTTT.